This record covers a single T cell receptor (beta chain). The source of the sample is a study of early stage breast cancer tumors. Blood replicates held 0.5 ug DNA, tumor or normal breast about 1.5 ug, two each. Only in-frame clones appear in the TCRdb table, and some are missing; sequencing was by immunoSEQ multiplex PCR. The sample contains 69,000 or so clones, approximately 80% of which appear only once. CDR3 length: 14 amino acids. Germline-derived CDR1 and CDR2 are SQVTM and ANQGSEA. V was shortened by 0 bases and J by 2 bases, with 10 bases between the two germline ends. The receptor was isolated from a person in their forties with breast cancer. The specimen sequenced was blood. The rearrangement uses TRBV29-1 and TRBJ1-2, with D unclear. The CDR3 DNA reads TGCAGCGTTGAAGAGTCCGGGAACAACTATGGCTACACCTTC. Translation: CSVEESGNNYGYTF.